What follows describes a single TCR beta chain. What it recognizes is unknown. The sample belongs to a study of tissue T cells after allogeneic stem cell transplantation. Study summary: Pre-transplant PBMCs were recipient-derived, available from about 5 GVHD patients. Study results and caveats: Anatomically similar tissues had similar TCR repertoires within each patient. Motif-based clustering found tissue-specific repertoire signatures shared across patients, though few clones were shared.

The protocol was immunoSEQ multiplex PCR, while the TCRdb copy is restricted to in-frame clones and leaves out a portion. Of fewer than 30,000 clones in the sample, around 86% were seen once. CDR3 length: 14 amino acids. V lost 1 base to trimming and J lost 0 bases, with 7 bases between them. CDR1 WSHSY and CDR2 SAAADI come from the germline V gene. This TCR derives from a woman aged 18 to 55 who later had graft-versus-host disease after an allogeneic stem cell transplant. The source was blood, collected before transplantation. The chain is built from TRBV10-2 and TRBJ2-7; D is uncertain. The CDR3 DNA follows: TGCGCCAGCAGTGAGTTACTGCCCTCCTACGAGCAGTACTTC. As protein: CASSELLPSYEQYF.